These 9 T cell receptor beta chains came from one sample sequenced in a study of T cells in Graves' hyperthyroidism and ophthalmopathy. Template material for amplifying TCR beta CDR3 regions consisted of RNA transcripts. Using the HTBI primer set, a first-round RT-PCR was run on the TCR CDR3. TCRdb reprocessed the multiplex PCR reads with MiXCR, giving one entry per CDR3 protein. Altogether about 420,000 distinct CDR3 sequences are present, about a sixth being singletons, with the ten largest covering 13% to 15%. Sequencing used blood. These TCRs come from a woman between 18 and 29 years old with Graves' hyperthyroidism.

V gene TRBV12-3 or TRBV12-4 combines with J gene TRBJ2-1; 10 bases agree with TRBD2. The CDR3 consists of 14 residues. The J segment lost 6 bases and the V segment lost 6 bases, leaving 5 bases of the junction unmatched. CDR3 protein: CASRSGTSVNEQFF. The CDR3 DNA follows: TGTGCCAGCAGGTCCGGGACTAGCGTCAATGAGCAGTTCTTC.

This clonotype was recorded a few times. The V and J genes are TRBV6-1 and TRBJ2-7; 7 bases line up with TRBD1. Germline V CDR1 and CDR2: MNHNS, SASEGT. The CDR3 has 13 residues. V gave up 7 bases and J gave up 9 bases; unmatched junction bases: 12. The CDR3 loop is CASKQGQTTRQYF. The CDR3, as DNA: TGTGCCAGCAAGCAGGGACAGACTACGAGGCAGTACTTC.

This clonotype was observed at least ten times. J is TRBJ2-3 and V is TRBV7-2; D uncertain. The CDR3 contains 14 residues. Trimming took off 1 base at V and 5 bases at J, with 10 bases between the two ends. Germline lookup yields CDR1 SGHTA and CDR2 FQGNSA. CDR3 nucleotides: TGTGCCAGCAGCTTAGTGTATGGTAAAGATACGCAGTATTTT. It yields the protein CASSLVYGKDTQYF.

This clonotype was seen only once. A single base separates this from a much larger clone, so it may be a read error. V gene TRBV18 combines with J gene TRBJ2-1; TRBD2 agrees at 12 bases. This CDR3 is built from 17 residues. Germline CDR1 reads KGHSH; CDR2 reads LQKENI. In DNA form, the CDR3 reads TGTGCCAGCTCACCGCGACCGGGACTAGCGGGTTACAATGAGCAGCTCTTC. It specifies CASSPRPGLAGYNEQLF.

The chain combines TRBV6-5 with TRBJ1-6; weak D call: TRBD1 (5 bases). Looked up from germline, CDR1 is MNHEY and CDR2 is SVGAGI. Deletions cut 0 bases from V and 5 bases from J, with 14 bases between. This CDR3 has 17 residues. The CDR3 nucleotides are TGTGCCAGCAGTTACTCGTCAGCAGGGAGAGATAATTCACCCCTCCACTTT. Translated: CASSYSSAGRDNSPLHF.

This clonotype came up many times. This sequence joins TRBV5-1 and TRBJ1-1; possible D gene TRBD1, 6 bases. The germline CDR1 and CDR2 sequences are SGHRS and YFSETQ. This CDR3 spans 13 amino acids. Trimming cost V 3 bases and J 2 bases, with 8 bases left between them. This CDR3 reads CASSSGENTEAFF. In DNA, the CDR3 is TGCGCCAGCAGCTCAGGGGAAAACACTGAAGCTTTCTTT.

The table lists this clonotype with many counts. The rearrangement joins TRBV5-1 to TRBJ2-7; 9 bases fit TRBD1. After removal of 7 bases from V and 1 base from J, the junction contained 3 bases not matched to a gene. This CDR3 is 13 amino acids long. The germline gives CDR1 SGHRS, CDR2 YFSETQ. CDR3 coding DNA: TGCGCCAGCGGGACAGGGAGTTCCTACGAGCAGTACTTC. Amino acids: CASGTGSSYEQYF. Full variable domain (outside the CDR3, taken from reference TRBV5-1 and TRBJ2-7): KAGVTQTPRYLIKTRGQQVTLSCSPISGHRSVSWYQQTPGQGLQFLFEYFSETQRNKGNFPGRFSGRQFSNSRSEMNVSTLELGDSALYLCASGTGSSYEQYFGPGTRLTVT.

There are many counts of this clonotype. The CDR3 loop is CASSYFSGETQYF. CDR3 in DNA: TGTGCCAGCAGTTACTTTAGTGGGGAGACCCAGTACTTC. The rearrangement uses TRBV6-5 and TRBJ2-5; D gene ambiguous. CDR1 MNHEY and CDR2 SVGAGI come from the germline V gene. V shed 1 base and J shed 5 bases, with 8 bases lying between them. The CDR3 runs to 13 residues.

This clonotype appeared many times. The genes are TRBV7-8 and TRBJ2-7, with D possibly being TRBD2 (5 bases). Germline V lookup: CDR1 SGHVS, CDR2 FQNEAQ. This CDR3 has 14 amino acids. V was clipped by 2 bases and J by 2 bases, with 10 bases between them. Written as DNA, the CDR3 is TGTGCCAGCAGCTTACGGGGTAGGGCCTACGAGCAGTACTTC. Its protein is CASSLRGRAYEQYF. Full variable domain (missing parts from reference TRBV7-8 and TRBJ2-7): GAGVSQSPRYKVAKRGQDVALRCDPISGHVSLFWYQQALGQGPEFLTYFQNEAQLDKSGLPSDRFFAERPEGSVSTLKIQRTQQEDSAVYLCASSLRGRAYEQYFGPGTRLTVT.